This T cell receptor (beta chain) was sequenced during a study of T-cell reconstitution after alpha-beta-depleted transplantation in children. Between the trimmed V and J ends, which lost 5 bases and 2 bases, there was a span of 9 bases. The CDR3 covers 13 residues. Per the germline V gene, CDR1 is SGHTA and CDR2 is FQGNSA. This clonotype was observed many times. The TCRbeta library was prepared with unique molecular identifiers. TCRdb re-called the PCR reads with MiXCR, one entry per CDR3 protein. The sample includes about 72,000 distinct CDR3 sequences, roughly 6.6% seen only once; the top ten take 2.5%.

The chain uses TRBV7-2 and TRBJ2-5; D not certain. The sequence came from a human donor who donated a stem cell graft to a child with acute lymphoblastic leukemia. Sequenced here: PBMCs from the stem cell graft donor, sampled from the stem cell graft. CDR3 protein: CASSRTPQETQYF. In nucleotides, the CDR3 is TGTGCCAGCAGCCGGACGCCGCAAGAGACCCAGTACTTC. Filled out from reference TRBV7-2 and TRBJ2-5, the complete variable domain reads GAGVSQSPSNKVTEKGKDVELRCDPISGHTALYWYRQSLGQGLEFLIYFQGNSAPDKSGLPSDRFSAERTGGSVSTLTIQRTQQEDSAVYLCASSRTPQETQYFGPGTRLLVL.